This entry is about one TCR beta chain. Its target is not known. Germline-derived CDR1 and CDR2 are GTSNPN and SVGIG (reference sequence). Trimming took 2 bases from V and 0 from J; bases not matched to a gene: 3. The CDR3 sequence is 15 residues long. The data are from a study of Ad26.COV2.S vaccination and SARS-CoV-2 variants. Treatment noted: about 20 received Ad26.COV2.S at low or high dose, single or two shots; several received placebo; per-sample allocation not given. The samples were gathered on day 63 after the first injection of vaccine or placebo. Ad26 vector vaccine expressed Wuhan-strain SARS-CoV-2 spike. Study-wide points: In vaccinated individuals, spike-specific CD8+ and CD4+ T cell responses reportedly displayed substantial breadth.

Data came from immunoSEQ multiplex PCR; TCRdb stores just in-frame clones and leaves some out. The data contain around 340,000 clones, roughly 91% of them seen just once; the ten biggest clones take up around 4.5%. The TCR sequence derives from a person between 18 and 65 years old who received the Ad26.COV2.S COVID-19 vaccine or a placebo. The chain combines TRBV30 with TRBJ1-5, with 8 bases identical to TRBD1. The sample was peripheral blood, taken in a trial of Ad26.COV2.S vaccine versus placebo. CDR3 nucleotide sequence: TGTGCCTGGAGTCAGGGGGCGCTTAGCAATCAGCCCCAGCATTTT. Translated: CAWSQGALSNQPQHF.